What follows are 15 T cell receptor beta chains derived from one specimen sequenced in a study of control samples from healthy donors and cancer patients. Data came from immunoSEQ multiplex PCR; TCRdb stores just in-frame clones and leaves some out. The table lists 120,000 or so clones, 80% to 95% of them singletons. The sample comprised blood. The origin of the receptors is a man between 18 and 35 years old in good health.

The gene calls are TRBV7-8 and TRBJ2-5; TRBD2 is a possible D gene (7 bases). This CDR3 region has 15 residues. Germline lookup yields CDR1 SGHVS and CDR2 FQNEAQ. V was trimmed by 4 bases and J by 5 bases, leaving 17 bases between them. CDR3 protein: CASSSAGASEETQYF. For the CDR3, the DNA is TGTGCCAGCAGCTCCGCGGGGGCCAGCGAGGAGACCCAGTACTTC.

The J gene is TRBJ2-7, the V gene TRBV28; D remains ambiguous. Trimming pared 7 bases from V and 5 bases from J, leaving 9 bases between. This CDR3 spans 11 amino acids. The germline gives CDR1 MDHEN, CDR2 SYDVKM. The CDR3 loop reads CASMISDEQYF. CDR3 coding DNA: TGTGCCAGCATGATCTCGGACGAGCAGTACTTC.

The rearrangement links TRBV4-1 to TRBJ1-2; D may be TRBD1 (6 bases). Per germline, CDR1 MGHRA and CDR2 YSYEKL. The CDR3 is 14 amino acids. The V end lost 0 bases, the J end lost 7 bases, and 12 bases lay between the germline ends. CDR3 sequence: CASSQEPKDSGYTF. Written as DNA, the CDR3 is TGCGCCAGCAGCCAAGAACCGAAGGACAGTGGCTACACCTTC.

The chain couples TRBV3-1 (or the pseudogene TRBV3-2) to TRBJ1-2; tentatively, D is TRBD1 (6 bases). Germline CDR1 is LGHDT and CDR2 is YNNKEL (reference sequence). The CDR3 covers 15 residues. Trimming took off 1 base at V and 3 bases at J, with 12 bases between the two ends. The CDR3: CASSQGSAGDYGYTF. The CDR3 nucleotides are TGTGCCAGCAGCCAAGGATCGGCAGGGGACTATGGCTACACCTTC.

The rearrangement links TRBV9 to TRBJ1-3; unclear D gene. V shed 0 bases and J shed 0 bases, with 10 bases lying between them. The CDR3 length is 16 residues. Germline CDR1 reads SGDLS; CDR2 reads YYNGEE. CDR3: CASSVEAGPSGNTIYF. The CDR3 DNA reads TGTGCCAGCAGCGTAGAGGCAGGCCCCTCTGGAAACACCATATATTTT. Complete variable domain (other parts from reference TRBV9 and TRBJ1-3): DSGVTQTPKHLITATGQRVTLRCSPRSGDLSVYWYQQSLDQGLQFLIQYYNGEERAKGNILERFSAQQFPDLHSELNLSSLELGDSALYFCASSVEAGPSGNTIYFGEGSWLTVV.

The genes are TRBV7-2 and TRBJ2-7; 8 nucleotides align to TRBD1. This CDR3 spans 15 amino acids. Germline assignment: CDR1 SGHTA and CDR2 FQGNSA. With V trimmed by 1 base and J by 4 bases, 6 bases remained unmatched. The CDR3 sequence is CASSLDRGLVYEQYV. In nucleotides, the CDR3 is TGTGCCAGCAGCTTAGACAGGGGGTTAGTATACGAGCAGTACGTC.

The rearrangement links TRBV11-2 to TRBJ2-5, with D uncertain. Trimming shortened V by 1 base and J by 4 bases, and 7 bases separated the two germline ends. The CDR3 runs 13 residues. Per the germline V gene, CDR1 is SGHAT and CDR2 is FQNNGV. CDR3 sequence (DNA): TGTGCCAGCAGCTTAGGTGCGTCAGAGACCCAGTACTTC. It specifies CASSLGASETQYF.

The V gene is TRBV11-2, the J gene TRBJ2-5; the D gene is possibly TRBD2 (5 bases). The CDR3 has 14 amino acids. Germline V lookup: CDR1 SGHAT, CDR2 FQNNGV. V lost 6 bases and J 5 bases, leaving 16 bases between the germline ends. The CDR3 reads CASSSPSFGETQYF. The CDR3 DNA reads TGTGCCAGCAGTTCACCTAGCTTTGGGGAGACCCAGTACTTC.

The chain links TRBV5-1 to TRBJ1-1; 7 nucleotides match TRBD1. Germline assignment: CDR1 SGHRS and CDR2 YFSETQ. V was clipped by 7 bases and J by 1 base; unmatched bases: 13. This CDR3 spans 16 amino acids. The CDR3 sequence is CASRRGDRVANTEAFF. DNA of the CDR3: TGCGCCAGCCGCCGGGGAGACAGGGTGGCGAACACTGAAGCTTTCTTT.

The rearrangement links TRBV7-2 to TRBJ1-2; tentatively, D is TRBD1 (5 bases). This CDR3 is 15 amino acids long. Looked up from germline, CDR1 is SGHTA and CDR2 is FQGNSA. Trimming removed 4 bases at V and 3 bases at J, with 15 bases between. The CDR3 reads CASSSLTRGYYGYTF. As DNA, the CDR3 is TGTGCCAGCAGCTCCCTTACCCGGGGGTACTATGGCTACACCTTC.

The chain recombines TRBV2 with TRBJ2-5; the match to TRBD2 covers 7 bases. Germline V lookup: CDR1 SNHLY, CDR2 FYNNEI. The CDR3 is 13 amino acids. Germline trimming cut 3 bases from V and 8 bases from J; bases unmatched to any gene: 6. Here the CDR3 DNA reads TGTGCCAGCAGTGAGATAAGGGAGGGAACCCAGTACTTC. Translated: CASSEIREGTQYF.

The chain has TRBV19 and TRBJ2-5; the match to TRBD2 covers 13 bases. Trimming removed 4 bases from V and 5 bases from J; junction bases left unmatched: 13. Germline CDR1 and CDR2: LNHDA and SQIVND (reference sequence). The CDR3 is made up of 18 amino acids. The CDR3 loop is CASSSWTSGSDGAETQYF. For the CDR3, the DNA is TGTGCCAGTAGTAGCTGGACTAGCGGGAGTGACGGGGCGGAGACCCAGTACTTC.

The chain has TRBV11-1 and TRBJ2-3; 11 bases line up with TRBD2. Germline V gene sequence: CDR1 SGHAT, CDR2 FQDESV (reference sequence). Trimming took 3 bases from V and 7 from J; bases not matched to a gene: 6. CDR3 length: 15 amino acids. CDR3 in amino acids: CASSFTSGSQYTQYF. In DNA, the CDR3 is TGTGCCAGCAGCTTCACTAGCGGGAGTCAATATACGCAGTATTTT.

The chain has TRBV11-1 and TRBJ2-2; 7 bases align to TRBD2. Germline CDR1 SGHAT, CDR2 FQDESV (reference sequence). J lost 6 bases, V lost 3 bases, and 7 bases had no gene match. This CDR3 comprises 15 residues. CDR3 loop: CASSFRRGGAGELFF. The CDR3 nucleotides are TGTGCCAGCAGCTTTCGTCGTGGGGGGGCCGGGGAGCTGTTTTTT.

The V gene is TRBV18, the J gene TRBJ1-2; TRBD1 might be the D (5 bases). The V and J ends lost 0 bases and 5 bases respectively, with 10 bases between them. Per the germline V gene, CDR1 is KGHSH and CDR2 is LQKENI. This CDR3 is built from 14 residues. Here the CDR3 reads CASSPPDRLYGYTF. DNA of the CDR3: TGTGCCAGCTCACCACCCGACAGACTTTATGGCTACACCTTC.